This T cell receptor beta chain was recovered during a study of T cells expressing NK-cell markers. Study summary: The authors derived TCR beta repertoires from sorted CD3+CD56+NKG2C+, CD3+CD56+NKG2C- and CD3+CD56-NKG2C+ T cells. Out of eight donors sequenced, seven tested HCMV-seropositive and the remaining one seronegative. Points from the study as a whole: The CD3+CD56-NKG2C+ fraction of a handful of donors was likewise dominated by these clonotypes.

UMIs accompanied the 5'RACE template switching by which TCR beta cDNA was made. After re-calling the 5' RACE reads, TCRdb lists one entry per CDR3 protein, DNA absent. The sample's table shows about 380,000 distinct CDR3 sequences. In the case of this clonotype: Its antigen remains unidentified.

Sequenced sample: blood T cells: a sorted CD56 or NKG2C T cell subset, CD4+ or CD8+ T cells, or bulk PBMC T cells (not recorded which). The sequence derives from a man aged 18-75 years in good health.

CDR3 loop: CATSDLRSSGTEDYEQYF. This rearrangement joins TRBV24-1 to TRBJ2-7; TCRdb's assignment of TRBD1 cannot be checked, as there is no DNA. Germline CDR1 reads KGHDR; CDR2 reads SFDVKD. The CDR3 is 18 amino acids.